The rows below give T cell receptor beta chains drawn from one sample of a study of shared clonotypes between healthy human individuals. Generated by immunoSEQ multiplex PCR, the TCRdb table keeps only in-frame clones and is missing some. Found here are about 1.1 million clones, roughly 80% of them singletons; the top ten hold almost 0.9%. Sequenced sample: memory CD4+ T cells from PBMCs. These receptors were taken from a man aged 18 to 29 in good health. Some clones in this sample may be carry-over from other donors' samples. CDR3s include the opening cysteine and the closing phenylalanine or tryptophan. Each record gives: D gene, V gene, J gene, clone size, CDR3 DNA, CDR3 protein. A D gene is named only where the DNA matches it firmly. Only some rows state a clone size, as once, few, many or a class for expanded clones.

d_gene: .; v_gene: TRBV13; j_gene: TRBJ1-1; abundance: .; CDR3nt: TGTGCCAGCAGCTTGTCAGAGAACACTGAAGCTTTCTTT; CDR3aa: CASSLSENTEAFF
d_gene: .; v_gene: TRBV29-1; j_gene: TRBJ2-1; abundance: .; CDR3nt: TGCAGCGTTGGGCAGAGGGGGGCGGGACCCTACAATGAGCAGTTCTTC; CDR3aa: CSVGQRGAGPYNEQFF
d_gene: TRBD1; v_gene: TRBV19; j_gene: TRBJ2-7; abundance: .; CDR3nt: TGTGCCAGTAGCGTTAGGAGGACAGGTGGAACCCACGAGCAGTACTTC; CDR3aa: CASSVRRTGGTHEQYF
d_gene: TRBD1; v_gene: TRBV5-1; j_gene: TRBJ2-7; abundance: .; CDR3nt: TGCGCCAGCAGATGGGGGACAGGGGACGAGCAGTACTTC; CDR3aa: CASRWGTGDEQYF
d_gene: TRBD1; v_gene: TRBV7-7; j_gene: TRBJ2-7; abundance: once; CDR3nt: TGTGCCAGCAGCTTGAAAACAGGGGATCCCTACGAGCAGTACTTC; CDR3aa: CASSLKTGDPYEQYF
d_gene: TRBD1; v_gene: TRBV5-4; j_gene: TRBJ2-7; abundance: .; CDR3nt: TGTGCCAGCAGGCGGGACAGGGGCTCCTCCTACGAGCAGTACTTC; CDR3aa: CASRRDRGSSYEQYF
d_gene: TRBD1; v_gene: TRBV7-9; j_gene: TRBJ2-7; abundance: .; CDR3nt: TGTGCCAGCGCGGGACAGGTGGGCGGCGAGCAGTACTTC; CDR3aa: CASAGQVGGEQYF
d_gene: TRBD2; v_gene: TRBV5-1; j_gene: TRBJ2-7; abundance: .; CDR3nt: TGCGCCAGCAGCCCCGGGACTAGCGGGATGGGTGAGCAGTACTTC; CDR3aa: CASSPGTSGMGEQYF
d_gene: .; v_gene: TRBV7-8; j_gene: TRBJ2-7; abundance: .; CDR3nt: TGTGCCAGCAGCTTATCCAGCCGCTCCTACGAGCAGTACTTC; CDR3aa: CASSLSSRSYEQYF
d_gene: .; v_gene: TRBV13; j_gene: TRBJ2-3; abundance: .; CDR3nt: TGTGCCAGCAGCTTAAGATCTAGCACAGATACGCAGTATTTT; CDR3aa: CASSLRSSTDTQYF